In its sample, the clone carrying this TCR beta chain was seen once. Its target is unknown. This specimen comes from a study of shared clonotypes between healthy human individuals. For the study at large: For every donor, three CD4 naive, three CD4 memory, two CD8 naive and one CD8 memory plates were used.

Only in-frame clones appear in the TCRdb table, and some are missing; sequencing was by immunoSEQ multiplex PCR. The sample consists of about 700,000 clones, over 65% of them appearing once. This CDR3 has 13 amino acids. CDR1 is GTSNPN, CDR2 SVGIG, per germline (reference sequence). The V end lost 5 bases, the J end lost 3 bases, and 13 bases lay between the germline ends. Overall study results and limits: There were few donors, and this limited the genetic and exposure-history diversity represented.

The chain couples TRBV30 to TRBJ1-2; TRBD1 is a possible D gene (5 bases). The TCR originated in a woman in her twenties or thirties in good health. The sequencing input was memory CD4+ T cells sorted from blood. As for subset: CD45RA-negative fraction. The CDR3 region is CAWGSGGDYGYTF. The CDR3 region has the DNA TGTGCCTGGGGCTCTGGGGGTGACTATGGCTACACCTTC.